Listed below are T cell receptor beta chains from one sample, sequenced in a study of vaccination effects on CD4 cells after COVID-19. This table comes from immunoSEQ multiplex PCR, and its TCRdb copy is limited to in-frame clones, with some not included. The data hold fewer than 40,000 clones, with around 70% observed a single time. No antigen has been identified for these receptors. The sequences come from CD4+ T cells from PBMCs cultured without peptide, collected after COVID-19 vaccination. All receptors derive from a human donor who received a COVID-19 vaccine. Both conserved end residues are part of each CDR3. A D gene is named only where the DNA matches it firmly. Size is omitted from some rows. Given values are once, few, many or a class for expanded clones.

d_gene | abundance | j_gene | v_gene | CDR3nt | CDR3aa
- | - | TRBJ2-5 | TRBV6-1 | TGTGCCAGCAGTGAAGTAATACCAACGGGGACCCAGTACTTC | CASSEVIPTGTQYF
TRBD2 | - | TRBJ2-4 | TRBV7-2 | TGTGCCAGCAGCCCGAACCTAGCGGGAGTTTCCCTGGCGAACATTCAGTACTTC | CASSPNLAGVSLANIQYF
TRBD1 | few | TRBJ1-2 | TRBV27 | TGTGCCAGCAGTTTAGCCGCGACAGGGATCTATGGCTACACCTTC | CASSLAATGIYGYTF
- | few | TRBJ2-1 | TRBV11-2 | TGTGCCAGCAGCTCGTCAGTAGCGGATCACAATGAGCAGTTCTTC | CASSSSVADHNEQFF
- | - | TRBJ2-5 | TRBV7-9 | TGTGCCAGCAGCTCCTTAGAGACCCAGTACTTC | CASSSLETQYF
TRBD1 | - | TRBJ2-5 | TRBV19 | TGTGCCAGTAGTATAATCCCCGGGGCAGGGGGCTTGGAGACCCAGTACTTC | CASSIIPGAGGLETQYF
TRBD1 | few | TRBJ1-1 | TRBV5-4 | TGTGCCAGCAGCCGGACAGGGGGCACTGAAGCTTTCTTT | CASSRTGGTEAFF
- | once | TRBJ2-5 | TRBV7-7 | TGTGCTAGCAGCCTGGAGGGTATAATGGGGACCCAGTACTTC | CASSLEGIMGTQYF
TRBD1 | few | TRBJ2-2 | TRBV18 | TGTGCCAGCTCACGACGGACAGGGGACACCGGGGAGCTGTTTTTT | CASSRRTGDTGELFF
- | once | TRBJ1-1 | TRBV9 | TGTGCCAGCAGCGTTAGTGGTAGTCACACTGAAGCTTTCTTT | CASSVSGSHTEAFF
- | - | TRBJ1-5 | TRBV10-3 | TGTGCCATCAGTGAGTCAGGGGACACCCAGCCCCAGCATTTT | CAISESGDTQPQHF
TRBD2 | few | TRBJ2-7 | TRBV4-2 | TGTGCCAGCAGCCAAGATCTAGCGGCCTACGAGCAGTACTTC | CASSQDLAAYEQYF
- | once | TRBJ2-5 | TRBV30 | TGTGCCTGGAGTGTCGGCCAAGAGACCCAGTACTTC | CAWSVGQETQYF
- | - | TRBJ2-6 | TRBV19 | TGTGCCAGTATCTTCTCTGGGGCCAACGTCCTGACTTTC | CASIFSGANVLTF
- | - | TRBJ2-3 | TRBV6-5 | TGTGCCAGCAGCTGGGGCACAGATACGCAGTATTTT | CASSWGTDTQYF
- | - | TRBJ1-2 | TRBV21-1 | TGTGCCCGAGGCTTGGGGACTATTAACTATGGCTACACCTTC | CARGLGTINYGYTF
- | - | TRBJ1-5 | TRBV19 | TGTGCCAGTAGGGAACGGGACTTTAGCAATCAGCCCCAGCATTTT | CASRERDFSNQPQHF
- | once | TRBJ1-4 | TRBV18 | TGTGCCAGCTCACCTTCGCCGGGACGCCGACATGAAAAACTGTTTTTT | CASSPSPGRRHEKLFF
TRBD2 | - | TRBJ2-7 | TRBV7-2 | TGTGCCAGCAGCTTAGCGGGGGGGGACTATTACGAGCAGTACTTC | CASSLAGGDYYEQYF